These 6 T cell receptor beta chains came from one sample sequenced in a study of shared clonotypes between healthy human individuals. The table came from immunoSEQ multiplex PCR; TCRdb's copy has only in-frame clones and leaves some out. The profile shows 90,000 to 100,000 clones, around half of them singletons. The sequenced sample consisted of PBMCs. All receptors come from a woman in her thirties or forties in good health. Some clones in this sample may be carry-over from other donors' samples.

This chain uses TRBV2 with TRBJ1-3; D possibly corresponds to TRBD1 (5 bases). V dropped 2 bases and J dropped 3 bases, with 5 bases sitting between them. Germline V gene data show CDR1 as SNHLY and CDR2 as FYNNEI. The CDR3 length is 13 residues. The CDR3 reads CASSEQGGNTIYF. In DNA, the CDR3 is TGTGCCAGCAGTGAACAGGGTGGAAACACCATATATTTT.

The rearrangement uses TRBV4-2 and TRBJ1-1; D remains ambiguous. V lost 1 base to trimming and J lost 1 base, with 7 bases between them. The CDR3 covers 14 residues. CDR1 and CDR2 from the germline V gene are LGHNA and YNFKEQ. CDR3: CASSQGDRNTEAFF. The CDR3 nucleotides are TGTGCCAGCAGCCAAGGGGATAGGAACACTGAAGCTTTCTTT.

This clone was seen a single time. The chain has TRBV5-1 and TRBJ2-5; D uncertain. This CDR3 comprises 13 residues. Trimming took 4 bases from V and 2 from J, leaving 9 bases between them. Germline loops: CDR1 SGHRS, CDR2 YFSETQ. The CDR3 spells CASSLFQQETQYF. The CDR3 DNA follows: TGCGCCAGCAGCCTGTTTCAACAAGAGACCCAGTACTTC.

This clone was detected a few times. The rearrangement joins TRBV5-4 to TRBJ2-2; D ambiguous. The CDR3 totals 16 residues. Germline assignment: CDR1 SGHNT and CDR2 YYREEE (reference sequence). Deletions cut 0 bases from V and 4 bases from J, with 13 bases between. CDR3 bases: TGTGCCAGCAGCTTGGCCGTAGTATCCGGCACCGGGGAGCTGTTTTTT. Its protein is CASSLAVVSGTGELFF. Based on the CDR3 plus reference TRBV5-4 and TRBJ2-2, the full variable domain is ETGVTQSPTHLIKTRGQQVTLRCSSQSGHNTVSWYQQALGQGPQFIFQYYREEENGRGNFPPRFSGLQFPNYSSELNVNALELDDSALYLCASSLAVVSGTGELFFGEGSRLTVL.

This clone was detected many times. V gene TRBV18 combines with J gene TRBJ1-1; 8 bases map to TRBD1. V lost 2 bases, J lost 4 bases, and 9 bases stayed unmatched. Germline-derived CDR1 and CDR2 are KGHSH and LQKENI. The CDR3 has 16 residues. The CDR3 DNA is TGTGCCAGCTCACCAGGGAGCAGGGGGCAAGGCACTGAAGCTTTCTTT. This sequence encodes CASSPGSRGQGTEAFF.

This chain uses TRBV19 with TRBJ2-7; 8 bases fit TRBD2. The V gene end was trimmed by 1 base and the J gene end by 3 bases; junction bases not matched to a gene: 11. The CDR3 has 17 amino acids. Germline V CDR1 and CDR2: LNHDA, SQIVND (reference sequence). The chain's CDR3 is CASSIGGWSSGNYEQYF. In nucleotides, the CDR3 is TGTGCCAGTAGTATAGGGGGATGGAGTAGCGGGAACTACGAGCAGTACTTC.